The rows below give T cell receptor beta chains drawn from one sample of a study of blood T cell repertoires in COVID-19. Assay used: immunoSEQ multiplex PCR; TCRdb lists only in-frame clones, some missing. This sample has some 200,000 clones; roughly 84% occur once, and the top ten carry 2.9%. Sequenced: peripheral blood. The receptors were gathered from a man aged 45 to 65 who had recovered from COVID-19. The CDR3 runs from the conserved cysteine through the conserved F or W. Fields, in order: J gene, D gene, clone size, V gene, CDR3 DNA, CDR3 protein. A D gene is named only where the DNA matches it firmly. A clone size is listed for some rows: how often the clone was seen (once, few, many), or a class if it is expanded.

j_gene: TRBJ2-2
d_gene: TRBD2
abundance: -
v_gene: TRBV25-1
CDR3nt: TGTGCCAGCAGCATTTTCCCTAGCGGGAATATACCCGGGGAGCTGTTTTTT
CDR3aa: CASSIFPSGNIPGELFF

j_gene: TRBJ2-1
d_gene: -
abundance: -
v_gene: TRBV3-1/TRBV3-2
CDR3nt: TGTGCCAGCAGCCGGAGGTCCGGAAACTTCTACAATGAGCAGTTCTTC
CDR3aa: CASSRRSGNFYNEQFF

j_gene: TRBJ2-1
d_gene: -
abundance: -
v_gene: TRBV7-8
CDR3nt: TGTGCCAGCAGCTTAGGAGAGCGGACCCTGGGGAATGAGCAGTTCTTC
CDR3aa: CASSLGERTLGNEQFF

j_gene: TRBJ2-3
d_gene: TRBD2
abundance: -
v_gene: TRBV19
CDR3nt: TGTGCCAGTAGTGCCGGACTAGCTGTGTTAGGTACGCAGTATTTT
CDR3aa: CASSAGLAVLGTQYF

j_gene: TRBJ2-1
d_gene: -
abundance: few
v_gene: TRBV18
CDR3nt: TGTGCCAGCTCACCTTTAAGCGACAATGAGCAGTTCTTC
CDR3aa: CASSPLSDNEQFF

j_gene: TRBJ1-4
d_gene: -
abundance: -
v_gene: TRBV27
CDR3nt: TGTGCCAGCAGAAGGGACATGTATGAAAAACTGTTTTTT
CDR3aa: CASRRDMYEKLFF

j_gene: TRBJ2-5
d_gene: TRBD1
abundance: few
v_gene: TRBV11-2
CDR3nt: TGTGCCAGCAGCTTAGTGGGACAGGGTACGGAGACCCAGTACTTC
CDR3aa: CASSLVGQGTETQYF

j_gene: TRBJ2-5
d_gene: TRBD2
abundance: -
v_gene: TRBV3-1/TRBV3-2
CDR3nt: TGTGCCAGCAGCCAAGGTTCTCGACTAGCGGGAGCGGAGACCCAGTACTTC
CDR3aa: CASSQGSRLAGAETQYF

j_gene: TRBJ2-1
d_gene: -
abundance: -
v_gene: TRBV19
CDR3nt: TGTGCCAGTACCCTACCCGGCTCCTACAATGAGCAGTTCTTC
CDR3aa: CASTLPGSYNEQFF

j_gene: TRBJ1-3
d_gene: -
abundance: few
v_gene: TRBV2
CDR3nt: TGTGCCAGCAGGAGGGACATTGGCTCTGGAAACACCATATATTTT
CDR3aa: CASRRDIGSGNTIYF

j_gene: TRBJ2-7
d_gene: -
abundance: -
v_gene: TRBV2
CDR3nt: TGTGCCAGCAGTGAGGGCCCCTACGAGCAGTACTTC
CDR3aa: CASSEGPYEQYF

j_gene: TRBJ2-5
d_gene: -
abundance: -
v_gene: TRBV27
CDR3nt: TGTGCCAGCTACTCCTTAGGGCAGGGCCAAGAGACCCAGTACTTC
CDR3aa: CASYSLGQGQETQYF

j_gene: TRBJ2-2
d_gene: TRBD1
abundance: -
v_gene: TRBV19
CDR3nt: TGTGCCAGTAGGGTGGACAGGGGGACCGGGGAGCTGTTTTTT
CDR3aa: CASRVDRGTGELFF

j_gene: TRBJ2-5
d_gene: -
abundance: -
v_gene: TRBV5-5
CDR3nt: TGTGCCAGCAGCTTGGGCTTAACTGAGACCCAGTACTTC
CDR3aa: CASSLGLTETQYF

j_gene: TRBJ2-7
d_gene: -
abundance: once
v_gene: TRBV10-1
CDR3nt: TGCGCCAGCAGCCTGACGATGGGGGCTCCCCTCTACGAGCAGTACTTC
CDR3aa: CASSLTMGAPLYEQYF

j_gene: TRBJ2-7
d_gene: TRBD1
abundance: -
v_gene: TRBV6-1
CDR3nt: TGTGCCAGCAGTGGGACCGGACAGGGTATAAACGAGCAGTACTTC
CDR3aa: CASSGTGQGINEQYF

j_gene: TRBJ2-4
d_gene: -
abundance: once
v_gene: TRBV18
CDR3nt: TGTGCCAGCTCACCATTAGAGGGCGGCAAAAACATTCAGTACTTC
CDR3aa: CASSPLEGGKNIQYF

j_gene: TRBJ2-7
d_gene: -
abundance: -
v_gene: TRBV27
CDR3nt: TGTGCCAGCAGTTCACTCGACAGTTTCTACGAGCAGTACTTC
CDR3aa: CASSSLDSFYEQYF

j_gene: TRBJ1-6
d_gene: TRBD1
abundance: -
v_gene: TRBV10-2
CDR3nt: TGCGCCAGCAGTGCTTTTAGACAGGGGTATAATTCACCCCTCCACTTT
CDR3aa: CASSAFRQGYNSPLHF

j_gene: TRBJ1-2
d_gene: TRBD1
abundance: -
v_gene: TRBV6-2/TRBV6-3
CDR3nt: TGTGCCAGCAGCACCCGGACAGGGGTTAGAAACTATGGCTACACCTTC
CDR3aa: CASSTRTGVRNYGYTF

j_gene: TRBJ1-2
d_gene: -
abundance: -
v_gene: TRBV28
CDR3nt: TGTGCCAGCAGCGCAACACTAAACTATGGCTACACCTTC
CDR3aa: CASSATLNYGYTF

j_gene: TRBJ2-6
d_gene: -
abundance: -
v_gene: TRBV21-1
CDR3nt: TGTGCCAGCAGCAAAGCGGGGGGGTCTGGGGCCAACGTCCTGACTTTC
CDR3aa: CASSKAGGSGANVLTF

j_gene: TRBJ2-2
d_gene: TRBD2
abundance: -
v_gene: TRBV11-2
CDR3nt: TGTGCCAGCAGCTTAAGTAGCGGGAGATCCACCGGGGAGCTGTTTTTT
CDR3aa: CASSLSSGRSTGELFF

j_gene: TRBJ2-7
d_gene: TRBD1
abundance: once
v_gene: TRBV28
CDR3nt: TGTGCCACCCTGTCTCCGGGACAGCCCTCCTACGAGCAGTACTTC
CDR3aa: CATLSPGQPSYEQYF

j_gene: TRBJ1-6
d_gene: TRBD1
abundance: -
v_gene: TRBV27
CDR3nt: TGTGCCAGCAGTCCGTGGGGGGGGACAGGGCATTCACCCCTCCACTTT
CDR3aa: CASSPWGGTGHSPLHF

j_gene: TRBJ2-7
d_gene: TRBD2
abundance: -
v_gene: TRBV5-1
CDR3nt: TGCGCCAGCAGCTGGACTAGCGGGAGCACCTACGAGCAGTACTTC
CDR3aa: CASSWTSGSTYEQYF

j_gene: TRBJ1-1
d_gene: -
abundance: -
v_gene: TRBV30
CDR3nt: TGTGCCTGGAGAACAGGGCCTAACACTGAAGCTTTCTTT
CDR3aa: CAWRTGPNTEAFF

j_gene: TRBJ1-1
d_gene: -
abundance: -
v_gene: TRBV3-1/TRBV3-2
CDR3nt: TGTGCCAGCAGCCAGGGAGGGGCCGGGAACACTGAAGCTTTCTTT
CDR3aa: CASSQGGAGNTEAFF

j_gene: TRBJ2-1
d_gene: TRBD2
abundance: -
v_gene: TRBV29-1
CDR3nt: TGCAGCTCACCTGGACTAGCGACGGACAATGAGCAGTTCTTC
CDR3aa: CSSPGLATDNEQFF

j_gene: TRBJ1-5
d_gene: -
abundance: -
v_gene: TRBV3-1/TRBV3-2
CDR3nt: TGTGCCAGCAGCCAATCCGGTCAGCCCCAGCATTTT
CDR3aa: CASSQSGQPQHF

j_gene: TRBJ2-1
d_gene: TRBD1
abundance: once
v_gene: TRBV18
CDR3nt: TGTGCCAGCTCACCGCAGGGGGCGAAAGAGCAGTTCTTC
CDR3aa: CASSPQGAKEQFF

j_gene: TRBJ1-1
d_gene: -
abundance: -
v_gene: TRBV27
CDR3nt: TGTGCCAGCAGTTTACAGGGCCGGAACACTGAAGCTTTCTTT
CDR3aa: CASSLQGRNTEAFF

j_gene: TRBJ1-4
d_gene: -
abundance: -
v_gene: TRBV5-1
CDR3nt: TGCGCCAGCAGCCTACTACCAGGGTCCGGGGGTGAAAAACTGTTTTTT
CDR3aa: CASSLLPGSGGEKLFF

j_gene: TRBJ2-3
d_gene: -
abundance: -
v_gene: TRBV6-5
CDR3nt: TGTGCCAGCAGTTACCAAAACACAGATACGCAGTATTTT
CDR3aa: CASSYQNTDTQYF

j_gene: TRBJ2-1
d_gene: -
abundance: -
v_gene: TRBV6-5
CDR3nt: TGTGCCAGCATAGGAGACTCCTACAATGAGCAGTTCTTC
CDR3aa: CASIGDSYNEQFF

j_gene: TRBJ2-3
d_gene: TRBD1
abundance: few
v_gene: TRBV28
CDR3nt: TGTGCCAGCAGCCGGGGACAGGGGGCAACAGATACGCAGTATTTT
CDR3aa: CASSRGQGATDTQYF

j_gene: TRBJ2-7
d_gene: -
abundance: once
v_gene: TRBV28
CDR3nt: TGTGCCAGCACCGGTCGGACACCCATTAACGAGCAGTACTTC
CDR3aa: CASTGRTPINEQYF

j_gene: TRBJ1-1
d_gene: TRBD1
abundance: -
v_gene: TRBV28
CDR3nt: TGTGCCAGCACGGGGACAGGGGGCATGAACACTGAAGCTTTCTTT
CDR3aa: CASTGTGGMNTEAFF

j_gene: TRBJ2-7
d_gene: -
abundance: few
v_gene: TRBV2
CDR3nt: TGTGCCAGCAGTGAAGTTCAAACGACTATCGGACACGAGCAGTACTTC
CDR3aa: CASSEVQTTIGHEQYF

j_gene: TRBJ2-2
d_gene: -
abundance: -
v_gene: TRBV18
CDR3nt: TGTGCCAGCTCACCCCAGAACACCGGGGAGCTGTTTTTT
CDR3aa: CASSPQNTGELFF

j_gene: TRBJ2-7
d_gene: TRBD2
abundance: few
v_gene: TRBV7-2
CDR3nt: TGTGCCAGCAGCCCCAAAGGGAGGCTAGCGGCACCCTACGAGCAGTACTTC
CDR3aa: CASSPKGRLAAPYEQYF

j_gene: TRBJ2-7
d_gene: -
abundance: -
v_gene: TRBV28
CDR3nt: TGTGCCAGCAGTTCGCGGGACGGGGAAACACAGTACTTC
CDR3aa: CASSSRDGETQYF

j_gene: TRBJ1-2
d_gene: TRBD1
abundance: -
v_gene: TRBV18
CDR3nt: TGTGCCAGCTCACCAGTAGGCCGGGACAGCTATGGCTACACCTTC
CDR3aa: CASSPVGRDSYGYTF

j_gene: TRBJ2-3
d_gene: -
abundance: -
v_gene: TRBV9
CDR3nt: TGTGCCAGCAGCGGGCCCAAGGGAGCAGGTACAGATACGCAGTATTTT
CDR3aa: CASSGPKGAGTDTQYF